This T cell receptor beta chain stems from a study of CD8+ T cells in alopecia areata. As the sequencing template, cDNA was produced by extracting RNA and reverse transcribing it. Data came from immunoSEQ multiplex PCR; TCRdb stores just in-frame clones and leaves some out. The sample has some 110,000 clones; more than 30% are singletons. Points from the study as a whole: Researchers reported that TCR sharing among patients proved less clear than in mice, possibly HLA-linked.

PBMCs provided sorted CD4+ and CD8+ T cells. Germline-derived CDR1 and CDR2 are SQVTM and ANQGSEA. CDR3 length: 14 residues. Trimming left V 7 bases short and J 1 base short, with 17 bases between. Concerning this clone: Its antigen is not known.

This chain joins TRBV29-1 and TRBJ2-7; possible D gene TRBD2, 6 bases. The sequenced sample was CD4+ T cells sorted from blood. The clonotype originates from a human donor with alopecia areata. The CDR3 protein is CSDVGTGGSYEQYF. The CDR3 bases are TGCAGCGACGTGGGGACTGGTGGGTCCTACGAGCAGTACTTC.